These 17 T cell receptor beta chains were all obtained from the same sample, sequenced in a study of beta chain features in type 1 diabetes. Study-wide points: Shortening that was moderate but significant affected the TCRB CDR3s of Type 1 diabetes patients in all four CD4+ subsets.

These receptors have no known antigen. Sequencing targeted expressed TCRB transcripts, as all isolated RNA had been reverse transcribed. Only in-frame clones appear in the TCRdb table, and some are missing; sequencing was by immunoSEQ multiplex PCR. Altogether some 660,000 clones are present, over 13% being singletons, with the ten largest covering approximately 0.042%. Sequences were obtained from naive CD4+ T cells from blood. The source is a man between 18 and 29 years old with type 1 diabetes.

The sample holds a few counts of this clone. Other DNA sequences in the same sample also yield this CDR3. The chain combines TRBV7-3 with TRBJ2-7; 9 nucleotides match TRBD1. Trimming removed 3 bases from V and 1 base from J; junction bases left unmatched: 1. Per germline, CDR1 SGHTA and CDR2 FQGTGA. This CDR3 region has 14 residues. CDR3 region: CASSLTGGSYEQYF. CDR3 DNA sequence: TGTGCCAGCAGCTTGACAGGGGGATCCTACGAGCAGTACTTC.

In its sample, this clone was seen a few times. The V and J genes are TRBV7-2 and TRBJ1-1; D is uncertain. Trimming took 1 base from V and 11 from J, leaving 11 bases between them. The V gene's germline CDR1 is SGHTA and CDR2 FQGNSA. The CDR3 sequence is 12 residues long. CDR3 sequence (DNA): TGTGCCAGCAGCTTAGGTACAGTTCCGGCTTTCTTT. It yields the protein CASSLGTVPAFF.

This clone has more than one count but fewer than ten. The V gene is TRBV10-2, the J gene TRBJ2-7; 16 bases map to TRBD2. The CDR3 covers 18 residues. Trimming cost V 0 bases and J 4 bases; bases outside gene matches: 6. CDR1 and CDR2 from the germline V gene are WSHSY and SAAADI. CDR3 in amino acids: CASSESGTSGRARYEQYF. CDR3 sequence (DNA): TGCGCCAGCAGTGAGTCGGGGACTAGCGGGAGGGCAAGATACGAGCAGTACTTC.

This clone turned up a few times. The chain is built from TRBV27 and TRBJ2-1; possible D gene TRBD2, 7 bases. Trimming stripped 2 bases from V and 5 bases from J, with 16 bases between. Germline lookup yields CDR1 MNHEY and CDR2 SMNVEV (reference sequence). CDR3 length: 16 residues. DNA of the CDR3: TGTGCCAGCAGTTTAGCAAGTGGCGGGGGCAACAATGAGCAGTTCTTC. This translates into CASSLASGGGNNEQFF.

The chain carries TRBV9 and TRBJ1-6; D gene ambiguous. V lost 1 base and J 9 bases, leaving 8 bases between the germline ends. The CDR3 is made up of 13 amino acids. CDR1 and CDR2 (germline): SGDLS, YYNGEE. The CDR3 nucleotides read TGTGCCAGCAGCGTATATTCGCGTTCACCCCTCCACTTT. Its translation: CASSVYSRSPLHF.

This clone was detected a few times. The chain carries TRBV30 and TRBJ1-1, with D perhaps TRBD1 (6 bases). V was shortened by 5 bases and J by 10 bases, with 17 bases between the two germline ends. There are 12 residues in the CDR3. In germline, CDR1 is GTSNPN, CDR2 SVGIG (reference sequence). The DNA for the CDR3 is TGTGCCTGGTGCCCAGGAGGGGGGGTAGCTTTCTTT. Translating it yields CAWCPGGGVAFF.

The V gene is TRBV11-2, the J gene TRBJ2-3, with 13 bases fitting TRBD2. This CDR3 spans 16 amino acids. The V gene end was trimmed by 1 base and the J gene end by 3 bases; junction bases not matched to a gene: 1. The V gene's germline CDR1 is SGHAT and CDR2 FQNNGV. DNA of the CDR3: TGTGCCAGCAGCTTAGGGGGACTAGCGGGAACAGATACGCAGTATTTT. Protein: CASSLGGLAGTDTQYF.

Comment on this clone: Other nucleotide sequences from this sample produce the same CDR3. The chain is built from TRBV5-1 and TRBJ2-1; the D is unclear. The CDR3 is made up of 14 amino acids. V lost 0 bases to trimming and J lost 0 bases, with 4 bases between them. CDR1 SGHRS and CDR2 YFSETQ come from the germline V gene. CDR3 sequence (DNA): TGCGCCAGCAGCTTGGTTAGCTCCTACAATGAGCAGTTCTTC. Amino acid sequence: CASSLVSSYNEQFF.

The chain joins TRBV5-1 to TRBJ2-3, with 16 bases matching TRBD2. The J segment lost 4 bases and the V segment lost 4 bases, leaving 12 bases of the junction unmatched. The CDR3 extends over 19 amino acids. Germline V gene sequence: CDR1 SGHRS, CDR2 YFSETQ. The CDR3 here is CASSPGLAGGPSGSDTQYF. The CDR3, as DNA: TGCGCCAGCAGCCCGGGACTAGCGGGAGGGCCAAGTGGCTCAGATACGCAGTATTTT.

This clone has just a few counts. J is TRBJ2-1 and V is TRBV5-4, with a weak D call TRBD2 (6 bases). The CDR3 sequence is 16 residues long. Germline lookup yields CDR1 SGHNT and CDR2 YYREEE (reference sequence). Trimming took 3 bases from V and 0 from J, leaving 13 bases between them. The CDR3 sequence: CASSWDFSSSYNEQFF. DNA of the CDR3: TGTGCCAGCAGCTGGGACTTTTCGAGCTCCTACAATGAGCAGTTCTTC. The full variable domain, with the rest looked up from reference TRBV5-4 and TRBJ2-1, is ETGVTQSPTHLIKTRGQQVTLRCSSQSGHNTVSWYQQALGQGPQFIFQYYREEENGRGNFPPRFSGLQFPNYSSELNVNALELDDSALYLCASSWDFSSSYNEQFFGPGTRLTVL.

This chain connects TRBV7-3 to TRBJ2-7, with a weak D call TRBD1 (6 bases). Per germline, CDR1 SGHTA and CDR2 FQGTGA. This CDR3 is 14 amino acids long. Trimming cost V 5 bases and J 5 bases, with 16 bases left between them. The CDR3 nucleotides read TGTGCCAGCAGCCAATCTGGGGCAGGGGACGAGCAGTACTTC. This codes for CASSQSGAGDEQYF.

This clone has a single count. The rearrangement joins TRBV18 to TRBJ2-5; D not resolved. CDR3 length: 14 residues. Germline CDR1 reads KGHSH; CDR2 reads LQKENI. Between the trimmed V and J ends, which lost 3 bases and 3 bases, there was a span of 11 bases. The CDR3, as DNA: TGTGCCAGCTCACCGGTTATCAACGAAGAGACCCAGTACTTC. Translating it yields CASSPVINEETQYF.

A few counts support this clone. The rearrangement joins TRBV5-1 to TRBJ2-3, with 9 nucleotides matching TRBD2. The CDR3 spans 16 residues. V shed 3 bases, J shed 2 bases, and the junction held 7 bases outside the gene matches. Germline lookup yields CDR1 SGHRS and CDR2 YFSETQ. In nucleotides, the CDR3 is TGCGCCAGCAGCTCCGGTAGCGGGAGTGACACAGATACGCAGTATTTT. Translated: CASSSGSGSDTDTQYF.

In the case of this clone: Other DNA sequences from this sample encode an identical CDR3 as well. This rearrangement joins TRBV10-3 to TRBJ2-3; unclear D gene. This CDR3 has 10 residues. The ends were cut back, 9 bases at V and 1 base at J, with 2 bases in the middle. Looked up from germline, CDR1 is ENHRY and CDR2 is SYGVKD. CDR3 in amino acids: CAMGTDTQYF. CDR3 DNA: TGTGCCATGGGCACAGATACGCAGTATTTT.

This clone occurred a few times. V gene TRBV5-4 combines with J gene TRBJ2-3; the D gene is possibly TRBD1 (6 bases). This CDR3 has 16 residues. Germline values: CDR1 SGHNT, CDR2 YYREEE (reference sequence). V was cut by 4 bases and J by 2 bases, with 17 bases left in between. For the CDR3, the DNA is TGTGCCAGCAGCCGCCTCACAGGGACCTTCACAGATACGCAGTATTTT. Amino acid sequence: CASSRLTGTFTDTQYF.

The chain is built from TRBV7-2 and TRBJ2-5; D is tentatively TRBD1 or TRBD2 (5 bases each). Germline assignment: CDR1 SGHTA and CDR2 FQGNSA. V lost 1 base and J 3 bases, leaving 12 bases between the germline ends. This CDR3 is 15 amino acids long. The chain's CDR3 is CASSLVWGKEETQYF. The CDR3 region has the DNA TGTGCCAGCAGCTTAGTATGGGGGAAGGAAGAGACCCAGTACTTC.

The table lists this clone with a few counts. This chain connects TRBV30 to TRBJ1-2, with no clear D. CDR1 is GTSNPN and CDR2 is SVGIG in the germline V gene (reference sequence). The CDR3 runs 14 residues. V was shortened by 1 base and J by 0 bases, with 9 bases between the two germline ends. CDR3 in DNA: TGTGCCTGGAGTGCCCCCGGGGCTAACTATGGCTACACCTTC. Its protein is CAWSAPGANYGYTF. Together with reference TRBV30 and TRBJ1-2, the CDR3 gives the full variable domain: SQTIHQWPATLVQPVGSPLSLECTVEGTSNPNLYWYRQAAGRGLQLLFYSVGIGQISSEVPQNLSASRPQDRQFILSSKKLLLSDSGFYLCAWSAPGANYGYTFGSGTRLTVV.